This T cell receptor (beta chain) was captured in a study of T cells after yellow fever vaccination. At the level of the study: Fractions with few cells were prepared using SMART-Seq v4 Ultra Low Input. Study-wide results and caveats: Most primary-vaccination clones recurred post-booster (approximately 96% CD4, 85% to 90% CD8). There was a possibility that FACS-sorted repertoires contained abundant clonotypes contaminating from the bulk population.

This clonotype was observed at least ten times. Its specificity is unknown. TCRdb used MiXCR to reprocess the 5' RACE reads, holding one entry per CDR3 protein. The sample lists under 90,000 distinct CDR3 sequences; approximately 7% were seen once. Deletions cut 4 bases from V and 2 bases from J, with 17 bases between. CDR1 is SGHRS, CDR2 YFSETQ, per germline. The CDR3 extends over 16 amino acids. The J gene is TRBJ2-3, the V gene TRBV5-1; a weak D match, TRBD2 (5 bases). The sample in question was CD8+ T cells sorted from PBMCs, obtained approximately 47 days after the first yellow fever vaccination. The sequence was collected from a man between 18 and 35 years old who received the YFV17D yellow fever vaccine. The CDR3 region has the DNA TGCGCCAGCAGCACCCGGACGGACTTCCCCACAGATACGCAGTATTTT. This gives the protein CASSTRTDFPTDTQYF.